Shown below are 24 T cell receptor beta chains from a single sample sequenced in a study of CD8 T cells in ankylosing spondylitis. No antigen has been identified for these receptors. Study-wide results and caveats: Made up of 7 to 9 highly homologous variants, a TCR beta motif appeared characteristic of ankylosing spondylitis blood.

MiXCR, run by TCRdb on the 5' RACE reads, gives a single entry per CDR3 protein. The table has 220,000 or so distinct CDR3 sequences, approximately 20% seen once. The sample comprised blood, either unsorted or a sorted T cell fraction (not recorded which). These receptors were taken from a male donor with ankylosing spondylitis.

A remark on this clonotype: A read error may produce the germline difference seen at one junction end. The rearrangement uses TRBV20-1 and TRBJ1-1; D gene uncertain. The CDR3 runs 17 residues. Germline V lookup: CDR1 DFQATT, CDR2 SNEGSKA (reference sequence). DNA of the CDR3: TGCAGTGCTAGAGGGATGGACTTCGAATTCATGAACACTGAAGCTTACTTT. Its translation: CSARGMDFEFMNTEAYF.

The sample holds many counts of this clonotype. This chain connects TRBV12-3 or TRBV12-4 to TRBJ1-1, with 7 bases matching TRBD1. The CDR3 has 15 residues. After removal of 6 bases from V and 1 base from J, the junction contained 8 bases not matched to a gene. This CDR3 reads CASSLHRGRNTEAFF. In DNA form, the CDR3 reads TGTGCCAGCAGCTTGCACAGGGGCCGGAACACTGAAGCTTTCTTT.

This chain links TRBV9 with TRBJ2-2, with D unresolved. From germline, CDR1 is SGDLS and CDR2 YYNGEE. The CDR3 is made up of 11 amino acids. V was pared by 2 bases and J by 6 bases, with 2 bases between. DNA of the CDR3: TGTGCCAGCAGCGTCTCCGGGGAGCTGTTTTTT. Translating gives CASSVSGELFF.

The chain is built from TRBV6-1 and TRBJ1-4; D is uncertain. The V gene lost 8 bases and the J gene lost 0 bases, with 13 bases spanning the gap. In germline, CDR1 is MNHNS, CDR2 SASEGT. The CDR3 sequence is 15 residues long. CDR3 residues: CASPADGATNEKLFF. The CDR3 DNA follows: TGTGCCAGCCCAGCGGACGGTGCAACTAATGAAAAACTGTTTTTT.

The chain has TRBV12-3 or TRBV12-4 and TRBJ1-2; D gene unclear. The CDR3 spans 13 residues. Trimming removed 3 bases from V and 1 base from J, with 6 bases in between. As DNA, the CDR3 is TGTGCCAGCAGTTTTGGAATTAACTATGGCTACACCTTC. Protein: CASSFGINYGYTF.

This clonotype was detected a few times. The chain recombines TRBV6-1 with TRBJ1-1; the D gene is possibly TRBD1 (6 bases). The CDR3 length is 14 residues. Germline assignment: CDR1 MNHNS and CDR2 SASEGT. Trimming removed 2 bases from V and 4 bases from J, with 11 bases in between. CDR3: CASSESGALTEAFF. CDR3 sequence (DNA): TGTGCCAGCAGTGAATCAGGGGCTCTCACTGAAGCTTTCTTT.

V and J are TRBV4-2 and TRBJ2-3, with 7 nucleotides matching TRBD2. The CDR3 length is 15 residues. Germline-derived CDR1 and CDR2 are LGHNA and YNFKEQ. J was trimmed by 4 bases and V by 5 bases; bases with no gene match: 9. The DNA for the CDR3 is TGTGCCAGCAGCACCCGACTAGCAGGTGCAGATACGCAGTATTTT. This encodes CASSTRLAGADTQYF.

The rearrangement joins TRBV7-3 to TRBJ2-3, with TRBD2 identical over 8 bases. The CDR3 consists of 14 residues. Looked up from germline, CDR1 is SGHTA and CDR2 is FQGTGA. V gave up 5 bases and J gave up 5 bases; unmatched junction bases: 6. The CDR3 region is CASSVSGMEDTQYF. As DNA, the CDR3 is TGTGCCAGCAGCGTTAGCGGGATGGAAGATACGCAGTATTTT.

The chain joins TRBV29-1 to TRBJ2-7; 7 nucleotides agree with TRBD1. This CDR3 contains 11 residues. Per the germline V gene, CDR1 is SQVTM and CDR2 is ANQGSEA. With V trimmed by 6 bases and J by 2 bases, 1 base remained unmatched. The CDR3 is CSVGQPYEQYF. The CDR3 coding sequence is TGCAGCGTGGGACAGCCCTACGAGCAGTACTTC.

The chain recombines TRBV24-1 with TRBJ2-3; the D is unclear. Trimming shortened V by 0 bases and J by 10 bases, and 4 bases separated the two germline ends. The CDR3 is 11 amino acids. Looked up from germline, CDR1 is KGHDR and CDR2 is SFDVKD. The chain's CDR3 is CATSDLGSQYF. In DNA, the CDR3 is TGTGCCACCAGTGATTTGGGGTCGCAGTATTTT.

This clonotype was counted ten times or more. This chain uses TRBV12-3 or TRBV12-4 with TRBJ2-7; D ambiguous. The CDR3 extends over 13 amino acids. V lost 3 bases, J lost 4 bases, and 10 bases lay in between. The CDR3 here is CASSFSQGYEQYF. The CDR3 region has the DNA TGTGCCAGCAGTTTCTCGCAAGGGTACGAGCAGTACTTC.

This clonotype was detected only a few times. The rearrangement uses TRBV10-3 and TRBJ2-1; maybe TRBD2 (7 bases). Germline CDR1 ENHRY, CDR2 SYGVKD. Trimming left V 0 bases short and J 0 bases short, with 9 bases between. The CDR3 loop spans 16 amino acids. DNA for the CDR3: TGTGCCATCAGTGAGTCCGCGGGGGCCTCCTACAATGAGCAGTTCTTC. This translates into CAISESAGASYNEQFF.

The rearrangement uses TRBV7-9 and TRBJ2-3, with D perhaps assigned TRBD1 or TRBD2 (5 bases each). CDR1 and CDR2 from the germline V gene are SEHNR and FQNEAQ (reference sequence). The ends were cut back, 3 bases at V and 3 bases at J, with 10 bases in the middle. The CDR3 contains 14 residues. The CDR3 protein is CASSFPWGTDTQYF. The DNA for the CDR3 is TGTGCCAGCAGCTTCCCCTGGGGGACAGATACGCAGTATTTT.

V and J are TRBV4-1 and TRBJ2-2, with 9 bases that match TRBD1. Losses at the gene ends were 3 bases for V and 4 bases for J; bases not matched to a gene: 9. The CDR3 has 17 amino acids. The germline V gene has CDR1 MGHRA and CDR2 YSYEKL. The CDR3 nucleotides are TGCGCCAGCAGCCAGACCACCGGGACAGGGCTCACCGGGGAGCTGTTTTTT. Translating it yields CASSQTTGTGLTGELFF.

The chain has TRBV5-4 and TRBJ2-5; D ambiguous. Trimming pared 3 bases from V and 2 bases from J, leaving 11 bases between. This CDR3 has 14 residues. CDR1 SGHNT and CDR2 YYREEE come from the germline V gene (reference sequence). The DNA of the CDR3 is TGTGCCAGCAGCTCTGTTGGGCAGCAAGAGACCCAGTACTTC. Translating it yields CASSSVGQQETQYF.

This clonotype was counted between two and nine times. The CDR3 DNA follows: TGCAGCGCCGCCACTAGCGAGGGCCACAATGAGCAGTTCTTC. This translates into CSAATSEGHNEQFF. The V gene is TRBV29-1, the J gene TRBJ2-1, with 7 bases fitting TRBD2. The CDR3 runs to 14 residues. CDR1 SQVTM and CDR2 ANQGSEA come from the germline V gene. After removal of 7 bases from V and 5 bases from J, the junction contained 11 bases not matched to a gene.

The chain joins TRBV20-1 to TRBJ1-2; D ambiguous. There are 13 residues in the CDR3. V lost 3 bases and J lost 2, with 10 bases in between. Germline CDR1 and CDR2: DFQATT and SNEGSKA (reference sequence). In nucleotides, the CDR3 is TGCAGTGCTAGGAATACGGGGAACTATGGCTACACCTTC. Encoded protein: CSARNTGNYGYTF.

The V call is TRBV6-5, the J call TRBJ2-2, with a tentative D call TRBD2 (6 bases). Germline assignment: CDR1 MNHEY and CDR2 SVGAGI. Trimming took off 6 bases at V and 7 bases at J, with 9 bases between the two ends. The CDR3 extends over 12 amino acids. CDR3 loop: CASRYGSGELFF. CDR3 sequence (DNA): TGTGCCAGCAGATACGGGAGCGGGGAGCTGTTTTTT.

The CDR3 region is CASSEGRLHYEQYF. For the CDR3, the DNA is TGTGCCAGCAGTGAGGGACGGTTACACTACGAGCAGTACTTC. The gene calls are TRBV6-1 and TRBJ2-7, with D perhaps TRBD1 or TRBD2 (5 bases each). CDR1 MNHNS and CDR2 SASEGT come from the germline V gene. CDR3 length: 14 amino acids. V lost 3 bases, J lost 3 bases, and 12 bases lay in between.

This chain connects TRBV4-3 to TRBJ2-1; 12 bases match TRBD2. CDR1 LGHNA and CDR2 YSLEER come from the germline V gene. The length of the CDR3 is 15 residues. V was clipped by 1 base and J by 12 bases; unmatched bases: 7. CDR3: CASSQVWTSGIAQFF. In nucleotides, the CDR3 is TGCGCCAGCAGCCAAGTTTGGACTAGCGGGATTGCGCAGTTCTTC.

The genes are TRBV7-9 and TRBJ2-5, with a tentative D call TRBD2 (5 bases). In germline, CDR1 is SEHNR, CDR2 FQNEAQ (reference sequence). CDR3 size: 14 residues. V was trimmed by 5 bases and J by 0 bases, leaving 10 bases between them. CDR3 amino acids: CASSPPGNQETQYF. In DNA, the CDR3 is TGTGCCAGCAGCCCCCCCGGGAACCAAGAGACCCAGTACTTC. The variable domain in full, with the rest retrieved from reference TRBV7-9 and TRBJ2-5, is DTGVSQNPRHKITKRGQNVTFRCDPISEHNRLYWYRQTLGQGPEFLTYFQNEAQLEKSRLLSDRFSAERPKGSFSTLEIQRTEQGDSAMYLCASSPPGNQETQYFGPGTRLLVL.

J is TRBJ1-2 and V is TRBV5-5; perhaps TRBD1 as D (5 bases). CDR1 SGHKS and CDR2 YYEKEE come from the germline V gene (reference sequence). V was clipped by 0 bases and J by 7 bases, with 10 bases between them. CDR3 size: 13 residues. The CDR3 region is CASSLVGASGYTF. In nucleotides, the CDR3 is TGTGCCAGCAGCTTGGTCGGGGCGAGTGGCTACACCTTC.

The chain carries TRBV5-1 and TRBJ1-2; TRBD1 matches at 7 bases. Germline lookup yields CDR1 SGHRS and CDR2 YFSETQ. This CDR3 has 13 amino acids. The V gene end was trimmed by 0 bases and the J gene end by 8 bases; junction bases not matched to a gene: 4. DNA of the CDR3: TGCGCCAGCAGCTTGGAAGGGGGCGCGGGCTACACCTTC. The encoded protein is CASSLEGGAGYTF.

This clonotype was picked up a small number of times. The V call is TRBV2, the J call TRBJ2-2; D remains unclear. CDR1 and CDR2 (germline): SNHLY, FYNNEI. The CDR3 covers 16 residues. V lost 3 bases to trimming and J lost 8 bases, with 19 bases between them. The CDR3 DNA follows: TGTGCCAGCAGTGATCCCCCCGTCGGTCGATCGGGGGAGCTGTTTTTT. Amino acids: CASSDPPVGRSGELFF.